The T cell receptor beta chain described here comes from a study of cytomegalovirus exposure and HLA in healthy donors. Study in general: In a previous analysis, 117 million unique TCR beta sequences were found from 150 million to 200 million T cells.

Points from the study as a whole: In a later analysis, V- and J-gene trimming of beta chains associated with a DCLRE1C missense variant, replicated independently.

Comment on this clone: Its antigen remains unknown.

The PCR ran on 60 Vbeta and 13 Jbeta primers. Clones were read by immunoSEQ multiplex PCR, and TCRdb kept only the in-frame ones, dropping some. The data contain about 150,000 clones, 78% of them seen just once; the ten biggest clones take up roughly 3.1%. The ends lost 2 bases at V and 8 bases at J; junction bases unmatched: 5. Germline V lookup: CDR1 SEHNR, CDR2 FQNEAQ (reference sequence). CDR3 size: 13 residues. Sequencing was carried out using PBMCs. The chain uses TRBV7-9 and TRBJ1-2; TRBD1 aligns across 7 bases. The sequence was obtained from a man aged 40-55 years in good health and CMV-seropositive. The CDR3 DNA reads as TGTGCCAGCAGCTTAACAGGGGTGGAGGGCTACACCTTC. Protein product: CASSLTGVEGYTF.